This T cell receptor beta chain comes out of a study of blood T cell repertoires in COVID-19. Study summary: From the United States, Italy and Spain came samples of acute and convalescent COVID-19. Nucleic acid was either cDNA or gDNA, and it came from T cells, B-cell-depleted T cells, or PBMCs.

Enrolled during active infection, Seattle patients were then followed longitudinally. With 5 bases clipped from V and 4 bases from J, the junction kept 5 bases outside the gene matches. Looked up from germline, CDR1 is ENHRY and CDR2 is SYGVKD. This CDR3 is 15 amino acids long. As originally analysed: Estimates of nucleated cell counts were drawn from the amplification of reference gene primers. Clones were read by immunoSEQ multiplex PCR, and TCRdb kept only the in-frame ones, dropping some. The V and J calls and the clone size are those of that table, but D and trimming were determined from the DNA. The data contain about 98,000 clones, 80% to 95% of them seen just once; the ten biggest clones take up around 1.9%.

Sequencing was performed on peripheral blood. V and J are TRBV10-3 and TRBJ2-2, with 9 positions matching TRBD2. This clonotype was obtained from a woman between 50 and 59 years old with COVID-19, enrolled during active disease. The CDR3 protein is CAISRTSASTGELFF. The CDR3 DNA is TGTGCCATCAGTCGGACTAGCGCCTCCACCGGGGAGCTGTTTTTT.